The TCR beta chain described here comes from a study of cytomegalovirus exposure and HLA in healthy donors. Study overall: The same platform was used for the roughly 120 validation repertoires as for the roughly 730 first-cohort repertoires, as reported in a later analysis.

The donors belonged to the approximately 130-subject validation cohort, separate from the approximately 700-subject first cohort. This clone was recorded a few times. Method: immunoSEQ multiplex PCR; TCRdb's copy keeps in-frame clones and lacks some. The table shows 110,000 to 150,000 clones, with over 90% occurring only once. Germline V gene sequence: CDR1 SGDLS, CDR2 YYNGEE. The CDR3 runs to 16 residues. J lost 1 base, V lost 4 bases, and 7 bases had no gene match. Sequenced material: PBMCs. The origin of this receptor is a man younger than 35 in good health and CMV-seropositive. The V call is TRBV9, the J call TRBJ2-1; the match to TRBD2 covers 8 bases. The CDR3 DNA reads as TGTGCCAGCAGCTCACCCGGGACTAGGTCCTACAATGAGCAGTTCTTC. This translates into CASSSPGTRSYNEQFF.